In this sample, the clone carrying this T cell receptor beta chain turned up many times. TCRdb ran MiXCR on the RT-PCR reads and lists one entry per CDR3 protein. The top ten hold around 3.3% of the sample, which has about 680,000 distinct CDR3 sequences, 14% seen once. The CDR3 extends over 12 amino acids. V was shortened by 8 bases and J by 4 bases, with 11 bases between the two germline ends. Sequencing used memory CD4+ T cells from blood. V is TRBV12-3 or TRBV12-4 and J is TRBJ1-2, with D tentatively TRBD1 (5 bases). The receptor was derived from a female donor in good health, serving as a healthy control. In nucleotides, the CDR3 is TGTGCCAGCCTGTGGGGGGTCTATGGCTACACCTTC. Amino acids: CASLWGVYGYTF.